The next 3 T cell receptor beta chains were all read from a single sample in a study of cytomegalovirus exposure and HLA in healthy donors. The primer mix had 60 Vbeta and 13 Jbeta primers. Some clones are missing from TCRdb's copy, which holds only in-frame ones; the method was immunoSEQ multiplex PCR. The table has about 140,000 clones, over 70% seen once. Sequencing input: PBMCs. These receptors were collected from a man in his forties in good health and CMV-seronegative.

The V and J genes are TRBV2 and TRBJ2-1; 10 positions match TRBD2. The CDR3 is 14 residues long. Losses at the gene ends were 6 bases for V and 6 bases for J; bases not matched to a gene: 5. Per the germline V gene, CDR1 is SNHLY and CDR2 is FYNNEI. The CDR3 region has the DNA TGTGCCAGCAGGCGCAGCGGGGGGGCCAATGAGCAGTTCTTC. Its protein product is CASRRSGGANEQFF.

Remarks on this clone: Other DNA sequences within the sample encode an identical CDR3. The V and J genes are TRBV5-1 and TRBJ1-2; perhaps TRBD1 as D (5 bases). The CDR3 has 13 amino acids. The germline V and J ends were trimmed by 0 bases and 3 bases, with 6 bases remaining between them. Germline loops: CDR1 SGHRS, CDR2 YFSETQ. CDR3 sequence (DNA): TGCGCCAGCAGCTTGGAAGGGGACTATGGCTACACCTTC. Translated, it gives CASSLEGDYGYTF.

The V call is TRBV2, the J call TRBJ2-5; the D gene is possibly TRBD2 (6 bases). This CDR3 region has 15 residues. V was clipped by 7 bases and J by 0 bases, with 15 bases between them. CDR1 is SNHLY, CDR2 FYNNEI, per germline. The CDR3 is CASTRDSSYQETQYF. CDR3 in DNA: TGTGCCAGCACTCGGGACTCTTCGTACCAAGAGACCCAGTACTTC.